Listed here are 21 T cell receptor beta chains from one sample, sequenced in a study of T-cell reconstitution after alpha-beta-depleted transplantation in children. TCRbeta library construction was performed incorporating unique molecular identifiers. Using its own MiXCR run on the PCR reads, TCRdb lists one record per CDR3 protein. The sample consists of 90,000 to 130,000 distinct CDR3 sequences, about a tenth of them appearing once. The input for sequencing was PBMCs from the stem cell graft donor, taken from the stem cell graft. The receptors originated from a human donor who donated a stem cell graft to a child with acute lymphoblastic leukemia.

This clonotype was counted many times. The chain links TRBV20-1 to TRBJ2-1; weak D call: TRBD1 (7 bases). CDR3 length: 13 residues. Germline V gives CDR1 DFQATT, CDR2 SNEGSKA (reference sequence). The CDR3 sequence is CSPRRGLNNEQFF. Written as DNA, the CDR3 is TGCAGCCCCCGGAGGGGGCTCAACAATGAGCAGTTCTTC.

This clonotype was recorded at least ten times. The CDR3 coding sequence is TGTGCCAGCAGCTTAGGGACGGGACAGGGGGCCCAGCCCCAGCATTTT. Translation gives CASSLGTGQGAQPQHF. This sequence joins TRBV7-2 and TRBJ1-5; 12 bases match TRBD1. V was pared by 1 base and J by 7 bases, with 5 bases of the junction left unmatched. The V gene's germline CDR1 is SGHTA and CDR2 FQGNSA. This CDR3 has 16 residues.

This clonotype was recorded many times. CDR3 region: CASSSAGVKETQYF. As DNA, the CDR3 is TGCGCCAGCAGCTCAGCGGGAGTTAAAGAGACCCAGTACTTC. The chain combines TRBV5-1 with TRBJ2-5; TRBD2 aligns across 8 bases. The CDR3 extends over 14 amino acids. V was clipped by 3 bases and J by 3 bases; unmatched bases: 4. The germline V gene has CDR1 SGHRS and CDR2 YFSETQ. Full variable domain (remainder filled in from reference TRBV5-1 and TRBJ2-5): KAGVTQTPRYLIKTRGQQVTLSCSPISGHRSVSWYQQTPGQGLQFLFEYFSETQRNKGNFPGRFSGRQFSNSRSEMNVSTLELGDSALYLCASSSAGVKETQYFGPGTRLLVL.

This clonotype was seen at least ten times. The chain joins TRBV12-3 or TRBV12-4 to TRBJ2-1; possibly TRBD2 for D (6 bases). The CDR3 is 16 amino acids. V lost 5 bases to trimming and J lost 2 bases, with 16 bases between them. CDR3 DNA sequence: TGTGCCAGCAGTCCCCCGGGTAGCGGACCCTACAATGAGCAGTTCTTC. Translation: CASSPPGSGPYNEQFF.

This clonotype came up a few times. The chain employs TRBV6-2 or TRBV6-3 and TRBJ1-4; D is possibly TRBD1 (5 bases). Germline CDR1 is MNHEY and CDR2 is SVGEGT. Trimming took 6 bases from V and 7 from J, leaving 18 bases between them. The CDR3 has 15 residues. CDR3 sequence reads: CASRTGRTGTEKLFF. The CDR3 coding sequence is TGTGCCAGCAGGACGGGGAGAACAGGAACTGAAAAACTGTTTTTT.

At least ten counts were recorded for this clonotype. V and J are TRBV20-1 and TRBJ2-5; TRBD1 matches at 7 bases. The junction had 7 bases not matched to a gene; V was cut back by 3 bases and J by 0 bases. This CDR3 comprises 15 residues. CDR1 DFQATT and CDR2 SNEGSKA come from the germline V gene (reference sequence). CDR3 in DNA: TGCAGTGCTAGGGCCCCCAGGGGGAACCAAGAGACCCAGTACTTC. It specifies CSARAPRGNQETQYF.

This clonotype occurred many times. V gene TRBV20-1 combines with J gene TRBJ2-1; 7 bases are a match to TRBD1. The germline V gene has CDR1 DFQATT and CDR2 SNEGSKA (reference sequence). The CDR3 runs to 14 residues. Trimming cost V 6 bases and J 0 bases; bases outside gene matches: 5. CDR3 sequence: CSATGASSYNEQFF. For the CDR3, the DNA is TGCAGTGCAACAGGGGCGAGCTCCTACAATGAGCAGTTCTTC.

The chain is built from TRBV5-1 and TRBJ1-3; D not certain. V lost 1 base, J lost 0 bases, and 5 bases lay in between. The CDR3 extends over 14 amino acids. Germline CDR1 reads SGHRS; CDR2 reads YFSETQ. The CDR3 protein is CASSLWSSGNTIYF. The CDR3, as DNA: TGCGCCAGCAGCTTGTGGAGCTCTGGAAACACCATATATTTT.

This clonotype was seen at least ten times. This rearrangement joins TRBV5-4 to TRBJ2-7; D is possibly TRBD1 (6 bases). The CDR3 extends over 15 amino acids. Trimming cost V 4 bases and J 2 bases, with 16 bases left between them. Germline CDR1 and CDR2: SGHNT and YYREEE (reference sequence). The CDR3 loop is CASSASVGAPYEQYF. Here the CDR3 DNA reads TGTGCCAGCAGCGCATCCGTGGGGGCCCCCTACGAGCAGTACTTC.

This clonotype came up many times. J is TRBJ2-3 and V is TRBV12-3 or TRBV12-4; 9 bases match TRBD1. After removal of 4 bases from V and 6 bases from J, the junction contained 11 bases not matched to a gene. The CDR3 is 16 residues long. CDR3 region: CASSSTGTGNLDTQYF. DNA for the CDR3: TGTGCCAGCAGTTCGACCGGGACAGGGAATTTGGATACGCAGTATTTT.

This clonotype has at least ten counts. The chain joins TRBV5-1 to TRBJ1-1; D is perhaps TRBD1 (6 bases). The germline V and J ends were trimmed by 0 bases and 3 bases, with 6 bases remaining between them. The CDR3 totals 13 residues. The germline gives CDR1 SGHRS, CDR2 YFSETQ. In DNA form, the CDR3 reads TGCGCCAGCAGCTTGGACAGGGACACTGAAGCTTTCTTT. Protein sequence: CASSLDRDTEAFF.

The sample holds many counts of this clonotype. CDR3 bases: TGCAGTGCTAGAATAGCGGGCTATAGCTCCTACGAGCAGTACTTC. Encoded protein: CSARIAGYSSYEQYF. The chain is built from TRBV20-1 and TRBJ2-7, with TRBD2 matching 7 bases. Germline-derived CDR1 and CDR2 are DFQATT and SNEGSKA (reference sequence). The CDR3 is 15 amino acids. Trimming took 2 bases from V and 0 from J; bases not matched to a gene: 7.

This clonotype has at least ten counts. V usage is TRBV5-1 and J usage is TRBJ2-1, with 13 bases matching TRBD2. The CDR3 totals 15 residues. The V and J ends lost 4 bases and 6 bases, in that order; junction bases with no gene match: 4. The V gene's germline CDR1 is SGHRS and CDR2 YFSETQ. The CDR3 loop is CASSPGLAGFNEQFF. The DNA of the CDR3 is TGCGCCAGCAGCCCGGGACTAGCGGGATTCAATGAGCAGTTCTTC.

In its sample, this clonotype was seen many times. V gene TRBV11-2 combines with J gene TRBJ1-5; D perhaps matches TRBD1 (5 bases). CDR1 and CDR2 from the germline V gene are SGHAT and FQNNGV. The CDR3 extends over 14 amino acids. Trimming left V 3 bases short and J 3 bases short, with 9 bases between. CDR3 amino acids: CASSLGQNNQPQHF. The CDR3 nucleotides are TGTGCCAGCAGCTTGGGGCAGAACAATCAGCCCCAGCATTTT.

Notes on this clonotype: Since a much larger clone is just one base distant, this may be a read error. This chain uses TRBV30 with TRBJ1-6; possibly TRBD1 for D (5 bases). Germline V lookup: CDR1 GTSNPN, CDR2 SVGIG (reference sequence). This CDR3 region has 13 residues. As DNA, the CDR3 is TGTGCCTTGAGTCCCGGGGCTGAATCACCCCTCCACTTT. This sequence encodes CALSPGAESPLHF.

This clonotype was seen many times. CDR3: CASSFISEGQGFFPAKETQYF. CDR3 nucleotide sequence: TGTGCCAGCAGCTTCATAAGCGAGGGACAGGGATTTTTTCCTGCAAAAGAGACCCAGTACTTC. The chain is built from TRBV7-2 and TRBJ2-5, with 9 bases matching TRBD1. Germline-derived CDR1 and CDR2 are SGHTA and FQGNSA. V gave up 3 bases and J gave up 3 bases; unmatched junction bases: 23. The CDR3 has 21 residues.

Ten or more counts support this clonotype. The chain's CDR3 is CASSEVSRNTGELFF. The DNA for the CDR3 is TGTGCCAGCAGTGAGGTGTCCAGGAACACCGGGGAGCTGTTTTTT. The V call is TRBV2, the J call TRBJ2-2; D is uncertain. V dropped 3 bases and J dropped 1 base, with 9 bases sitting between them. This CDR3 region has 15 residues. Germline V gene lookup returns CDR1 SNHLY and CDR2 FYNNEI.

This clonotype was seen at least ten times. The chain recombines TRBV30 with TRBJ2-3; D possibly corresponds to TRBD2 (6 bases). Germline lookup yields CDR1 GTSNPN and CDR2 SVGIG (reference sequence). Between the trimmed V and J ends, which lost 2 bases and 2 bases, there was a span of 20 bases. The CDR3 length is 17 residues. This CDR3 is CAWSPQPGLKDTDTQYF. CDR3 bases: TGTGCCTGGAGTCCTCAACCGGGACTCAAGGACACAGATACGCAGTATTTT.

This clonotype occurred many times. This sequence joins TRBV5-5 and TRBJ1-5; 7 bases map to TRBD1. V gave up 4 bases and J gave up 0 bases; unmatched junction bases: 7. The CDR3 is 16 residues long. Germline loops: CDR1 SGHKS, CDR2 YYEKEE (reference sequence). Here the CDR3 DNA reads TGTGCCAGCAGCCGGGGGGACAGTCATAGCAATCAGCCCCAGCATTTT. It codes for CASSRGDSHSNQPQHF.

This clonotype was seen ten or more times. This rearrangement joins TRBV29-1 to TRBJ2-1; 11 bases line up with TRBD2. The trim removed 6 bases at V and 0 bases at J, leaving 1 base unmatched. Germline V gene sequence: CDR1 SQVTM, CDR2 ANQGSEA. The CDR3 runs to 14 residues. The CDR3 region has the DNA TGCAGCGTAGGGACTAGCGGCTCCTACAATGAGCAGTTCTTC. Translating it yields CSVGTSGSYNEQFF.

This clonotype showed up many times. V is TRBV12-3 or TRBV12-4 and J is TRBJ1-4; possible D gene TRBD1, 5 bases. The CDR3 is 11 amino acids. Trimming stripped 8 bases from V and 14 bases from J, with 15 bases between. Written as DNA, the CDR3 is TGTGCCAGCTCTCCCGGGACTCCCCTGTTTTTT. Translation: CASSPGTPLFF.